This T cell receptor (beta chain) emerged from a study of blood T cell repertoires in COVID-19. Study overall: COVID-19 samples, acute and convalescent, were from the United States, Italy and Spain. PBMCs, B-cell-depleted T cells, or T cells were the source of the cDNA or gDNA that made up the material.

In regard to this clone: The junction differs from germline at one of its ends, possibly a read error.

This CDR3 is 14 amino acids long. CDR1 and CDR2 from the germline V gene are LGHDT and YNNKEL (reference sequence). In the study's own analysis: Cell counts per sample came from amplifying reference gene primers. Some clones are missing from TCRdb's copy, which holds only in-frame ones; the method was immunoSEQ multiplex PCR. V and J calls and clone size are those listed in that table; D and trimming were worked out from the DNA. The table shows roughly 23,000 clones, with about 92% occurring only once. The chain is built from TRBV3-1 (or the pseudogene TRBV3-2) and TRBJ2-4; 14 positions match TRBD2. Sequenced material: peripheral blood. This TCR was recovered from a man aged 65 to 85 with acute or convalescent COVID-19. The CDR3: CASSPGTSGGPECF. Written as DNA, the CDR3 is TGTGCCAGCAGCCCCGGGACTAGCGGGGGCCCGGAGTGCTTC.